Presented here are 9 T cell receptor beta chains from one specimen sequenced in a study of blood T cell repertoires in COVID-19. Generated by immunoSEQ multiplex PCR, the TCRdb table keeps only in-frame clones and is missing some. The sample holds under 70,000 clones, 87% seen once. Sequencing input: peripheral blood. The origin of the receptors is a young woman with acute or convalescent COVID-19.

The V gene is TRBV5-4, the J gene TRBJ2-1; 14 nucleotides align to TRBD2. V lost 4 bases and J lost 8; bases outside the gene matches: 11. The germline gives CDR1 SGHNT, CDR2 YYREEE (reference sequence). The CDR3 has 17 amino acids. This chain's CDR3 is CASSHGLAGGGWDEQFF. In DNA, the CDR3 is TGTGCCAGCAGCCACGGACTAGCGGGAGGTGGGTGGGATGAGCAGTTCTTC.

The genes are TRBV6-2 or TRBV6-3 and TRBJ2-2, with D perhaps matching TRBD2 (7 bases). The V and J ends lost 1 base and 4 bases respectively, with 13 bases between them. The CDR3 runs to 16 residues. Germline CDR1 reads MNHEY; CDR2 reads SVGEGT. CDR3 region: CASSYFGGASTGELFF. The CDR3 bases are TGTGCCAGCAGTTACTTTGGGGGGGCGAGCACCGGGGAGCTGTTTTTT.

This clone has just a few counts. V and J are TRBV12-3 or TRBV12-4 and TRBJ2-1, with D maybe TRBD2 (5 bases). With 5 bases removed from V and 2 bases from J, the gap between germline ends came to 7 bases. There are 13 residues in the CDR3. The CDR3 sequence is CASSILAYNEQFF. CDR3 DNA: TGTGCCAGCAGTATACTAGCCTACAATGAGCAGTTCTTC.

The CDR3 bases are TGTGCCCGCGGGGCTCCGCGGGGGGGCCGGGTCGGGGAGCTGTTTTTT. It translates to CARGAPRGGRVGELFF. The V and J genes are TRBV28 and TRBJ2-2; 9 bases match TRBD2. CDR3 length: 16 residues. J gave up 7 bases and V 11 bases, and 17 bases lay outside the gene matches. Germline V CDR1 and CDR2: MDHEN, SYDVKM.

A single count supports this clone. The chain recombines TRBV4-1 with TRBJ2-6; D may be TRBD2 (6 bases). CDR3 length: 17 residues. The V gene's germline CDR1 is MGHRA and CDR2 YSYEKL. V lost 4 bases and J 0 bases, leaving 13 bases between the germline ends. The CDR3 is CASSPRREVSGANVLTF. The CDR3 DNA follows: TGCGCCAGCAGCCCCCGGCGGGAAGTCTCTGGGGCCAACGTCCTGACTTTC.

The genes are TRBV4-2 and TRBJ2-2; the match to TRBD2 covers 10 bases. This CDR3 region has 21 residues. Germline assignment: CDR1 LGHNA and CDR2 YNFKEQ. The J segment lost 4 bases and the V segment lost 7 bases, leaving 24 bases of the junction unmatched. This CDR3 is CASTQLWLAGADSRGTGELFF. The CDR3 coding sequence is TGTGCCAGCACCCAGTTGTGGCTAGCGGGGGCCGACTCCCGGGGCACCGGGGAGCTGTTTTTT.

The rearrangement links TRBV6-5 to TRBJ1-1, with 7 bases identical to TRBD1. The trim removed 6 bases at V and 1 base at J, leaving 8 bases unmatched. Germline assignment: CDR1 MNHEY and CDR2 SVGAGI. This CDR3 comprises 15 residues. The CDR3 loop is CASSVDRVGNTEAFF. The CDR3 nucleotides read TGTGCCAGCAGCGTAGACAGGGTCGGGAACACTGAAGCTTTCTTT.

This clone was counted once. The rearrangement links TRBV7-9 to TRBJ2-7, with a weak D call TRBD1 (5 bases). V lost 8 bases and J 2 bases, leaving 10 bases between the germline ends. The CDR3 has 12 residues. The germline V gene encodes CDR1 SEHNR and CDR2 FQNEAQ (reference sequence). CDR3 region: CASGTGAYEQYF. In DNA, the CDR3 is TGTGCCAGCGGCACAGGCGCCTACGAGCAGTACTTC.

This rearrangement joins TRBV5-1 to TRBJ2-1; 10 nucleotides match TRBD2. V shed 4 bases, J shed 2 bases, and the junction held 9 bases outside the gene matches. Germline V gene sequence: CDR1 SGHRS, CDR2 YFSETQ. CDR3 length: 17 residues. The CDR3 DNA is TGCGCCAGCAGCCACGGACTAGCGGTCTTTACCTACAATGAGCAGTTCTTC. This gives the protein CASSHGLAVFTYNEQFF. The entire variable domain, with the rest obtained from reference TRBV5-1 and TRBJ2-1, is as follows: KAGVTQTPRYLIKTRGQQVTLSCSPISGHRSVSWYQQTPGQGLQFLFEYFSETQRNKGNFPGRFSGRQFSNSRSEMNVSTLELGDSALYLCASSHGLAVFTYNEQFFGPGTRLTVL.